Detailed here is one TCR beta chain. As yet, its antigen is unknown. The sample carries other DNA sequences with the same CDR3. Data came from immunoSEQ multiplex PCR; TCRdb stores just in-frame clones and leaves some out. The table shows more than 130,000 clones, with just over 85% occurring only once. This record belongs to a study of cytomegalovirus exposure and HLA in healthy donors. Looking at the study overall: The platform used for the approximately 130 validation repertoires matched that of the 500 to 850 first-cohort repertoires, a later analysis reported. Overall study findings and caveats: Overall, about 160 TCR beta chains were annotated as cytomegalovirus-associated. As confirmed in vitro, a few CMV-associated chains were specific for CMV antigens. Subsequent analysis found a tendency for first-cohort TCR clusters to co-occur within the 110 or so validation repertoires.

Germline V gene data show CDR1 as SQVTM and CDR2 as ANQGSEA. V was pared by 6 bases and J by 3 bases, with 6 bases of the junction left unmatched. The CDR3 totals 13 residues. The V gene is TRBV29-1, the J gene TRBJ2-7; TRBD1 agrees at 9 bases. Sequenced: PBMCs. The TCR sequence derives from a young woman in good health and CMV-seropositive. The CDR3: CSVEGDRDYEQYF. In DNA form, the CDR3 reads TGCAGCGTCGAGGGGGACAGGGACTACGAGCAGTACTTC.